This TCR beta chain was profiled in a study of T-cell memory formation after mild COVID-19. General study findings and limits: The authors left the SARS-CoV-2 specificity of second-wave clones peaking on day 37 unconfirmed. Some responding clones appeared in pre-infection memory, suggesting cross-reactive memory joined. Contracting CD4+ clones sat mainly in CM and EM; CD8+ in EMRA.

Germline V CDR1 and CDR2: KGHDR, SFDVKD. The CDR3 has 15 residues. V lost 2 bases to trimming and J lost 4 bases; unmatched junction nucleotides: 2. Turning to this clonotype: Its antigen is unknown.

A 5'RACE reaction primed in the constant segment made cDNA libraries of TCR alpha and TCR beta, and these carried sample barcodes and UMIs. TCRdb re-called the 5' RACE reads with MiXCR, one entry per CDR3 protein. The table shows roughly 560,000 distinct CDR3 sequences, with roughly 22% occurring only once. Sequencing input: PBMCs or a T cell subset sorted from them (not recorded which). The rearrangement uses TRBV24-1 and TRBJ2-5, with 11 bases identical to TRBD1. This TCR was sampled from an adult woman who had mild COVID-19 (a few samples of this study predate the infection). Cell type and time point are not known. CDR3 sequence: CATSDWTGGTETQYF. The CDR3, as DNA: TGTGCCACCAGTGATTGGACAGGGGGCACAGAGACCCAGTACTTC.